The 22 T cell receptor beta chains below all came from one sample that was sequenced in a study of identical twins. TCRdb reprocessed the 5' RACE reads with MiXCR, giving one entry per CDR3 protein. The sample records 300,000 to 400,000 distinct CDR3 sequences, approximately 13% being singletons. The same data also contributed to another study, on yellow fever vaccine responses in identical twins.

Sequenced sample: CD8+ T cells sorted from blood. The origin of the receptors is a woman younger than 35 in good health.

This clonotype has just a few counts. The chain has TRBV7-9 and TRBJ2-5; 11 bases are shared with TRBD2. This CDR3 has 17 amino acids. Germline CDR1 SEHNR, CDR2 FQNEAQ (reference sequence). V lost 3 bases to trimming and J lost 1 base; unmatched junction nucleotides: 7. The CDR3 bases are TGTGCCAGCAGCTTTCGAGCCGGACTAGCGGGCCAAGAGACCCAGTACTTC. This gives the protein CASSFRAGLAGQETQYF.

This sequence joins TRBV7-6 and TRBJ2-7, with 8 bases identical to TRBD2. The CDR3 covers 16 residues. Germline trimming cut 1 base from V and 1 base from J; bases unmatched to any gene: 6. CDR1 SGHVS and CDR2 FNYEAQ come from the germline V gene. The CDR3 here is CASSLESSGGSYEQYF. CDR3 sequence (DNA): TGTGCCAGCAGCTTAGAGAGCAGCGGGGGATCCTACGAGCAGTACTTC.

This clonotype was observed a handful of times. The chain uses TRBV27 and TRBJ1-5; D not resolved. The V end lost 6 bases, the J end lost 0 bases, and 9 bases lay between the germline ends. The CDR3 runs to 14 residues. Germline V gives CDR1 MNHEY, CDR2 SMNVEV (reference sequence). In nucleotides, the CDR3 is TGTGCCAGCAGAAGAGGCAGTAGCAATCAGCCCCAGCATTTT. Protein product: CASRRGSSNQPQHF.

This sequence joins TRBV20-1 and TRBJ2-2, with 11 bases aligning to TRBD2. V lost 2 bases and J lost 3; bases outside the gene matches: 14. The length of the CDR3 is 19 residues. CDR1 is DFQATT, CDR2 SNEGSKA, per germline (reference sequence). CDR3 in DNA: TGCAGTGCTAGAACCCCAGCGGCTAGCGGGAGGCCGGACACCGGGGAGCTGTTTTTT. Encoded protein: CSARTPAASGRPDTGELFF.

This clonotype was seen repeatedly, ten times or more. The rearrangement joins TRBV15 to TRBJ2-4, with 7 bases identical to TRBD1. The length of the CDR3 is 13 residues. The trim removed 9 bases at V and 2 bases at J, leaving 4 bases unmatched. Per germline, CDR1 LNHNV and CDR2 YYDKDF (reference sequence). The CDR3 nucleotides are TGTGCCACGGAACAGGGGACCAAAAACATTCAGTACTTC. Translating it yields CATEQGTKNIQYF.

This clonotype was observed a few times. The V call is TRBV20-1, the J call TRBJ2-1, with D hard to call. Trimming removed 7 bases from V and 6 bases from J, with 16 bases in between. Germline CDR1 and CDR2: DFQATT and SNEGSKA (reference sequence). The CDR3 is 13 amino acids. The CDR3 reads CSDQSRRANEQFF. Written as DNA, the CDR3 is TGCAGTGATCAAAGTAGGAGAGCCAATGAGCAGTTCTTC.

This clonotype has a handful of counts. The genes are TRBV29-1 and TRBJ2-1; the D gene could be TRBD1 or TRBD2 (5 bases each). Per the germline V gene, CDR1 is SQVTM and CDR2 is ANQGSEA. The length of the CDR3 is 14 residues. The ends were cut back, 4 bases at V and 1 base at J, with 11 bases in the middle. CDR3 amino acids: CSVAGPESYNEQFF. The CDR3 coding sequence is TGCAGCGTTGCGGGGCCTGAATCCTACAATGAGCAGTTCTTC.

The chain carries TRBV4-1 and TRBJ2-1; TRBD1 is a possible D gene (5 bases). Deletions cut 0 bases from V and 9 bases from J, with 12 bases between. This CDR3 is built from 14 residues. Germline V gene data show CDR1 as MGHRA and CDR2 as YSYEKL. CDR3 sequence (DNA): TGCGCCAGCAGCCAAGAAGGTCTAGGGGCTGAGCAGTTCTTC. Protein: CASSQEGLGAEQFF.

This clonotype was detected ten times or more. J is TRBJ1-2 and V is TRBV29-1, with D possibly being TRBD1 (6 bases). The germline gives CDR1 SQVTM, CDR2 ANQGSEA. The length of the CDR3 is 15 residues. V lost 0 bases, J lost 0 bases, and 11 bases lay in between. CDR3 protein: CSVEEGAGSNYGYTF. The CDR3, as DNA: TGCAGCGTTGAAGAGGGGGCAGGGTCTAACTATGGCTACACCTTC.

The V call is TRBV28, the J call TRBJ2-7, with D perhaps matching TRBD2 (6 bases). CDR1 is MDHEN and CDR2 is SYDVKM in the germline V gene. The CDR3 has 14 amino acids. The V and J ends lost 3 bases and 5 bases respectively, with 14 bases between them. In nucleotides, the CDR3 is TGTGCCAGCAGTTTTACGGGAGTCGCCGACGAGCAGTACTTC. This codes for CASSFTGVADEQYF.

A few counts support this clonotype. The J gene is TRBJ2-5, the V gene TRBV6-1; weak D call: TRBD2 (5 bases). The length of the CDR3 is 15 residues. Germline V gene sequence: CDR1 MNHNS, CDR2 SASEGT. Between the trimmed V and J ends, which lost 0 bases and 2 bases, there was a span of 10 bases. The DNA of the CDR3 is TGTGCCAGCAGTGAAGCGGCGGGCTCGCAAGAGACCCAGTACTTC. Its protein product is CASSEAAGSQETQYF.

The gene calls are TRBV7-2 and TRBJ2-7, with 8 positions matching TRBD2. Germline CDR1 and CDR2: SGHTA and FQGNSA. The V gene end was trimmed by 5 bases and the J gene end by 3 bases; junction bases not matched to a gene: 9. This CDR3 contains 15 residues. CDR3 protein: CASSASSGPSYEQYF. The CDR3 DNA follows: TGTGCCAGCAGCGCATCTAGCGGGCCGAGCTACGAGCAGTACTTC.

This clonotype was seen a handful of times. The rearrangement links TRBV28 to TRBJ2-7; D may be TRBD1 (6 bases). Trimming removed 5 bases from V and 7 bases from J, with 18 bases in between. The CDR3 totals 14 residues. The germline gives CDR1 MDHEN, CDR2 SYDVKM. The DNA of the CDR3 is TGTGCCAGCAGTAAACTACAGGGCCCGCGGGAGCAGTACTTC. It encodes CASSKLQGPREQYF.

The chain carries TRBV6-1 and TRBJ1-6; D might be TRBD1 (6 bases). Germline CDR1 MNHNS, CDR2 SASEGT. The CDR3 runs 15 residues. The ends were cut back, 5 bases at V and 11 bases at J, with 19 bases in the middle. Written as DNA, the CDR3 is TGTGCCAGCAGTCTATCAACAGGGTACGGGCCACCCCTCCACTTT. The encoded protein is CASSLSTGYGPPLHF.

This clonotype was seen only a few times. The chain couples TRBV28 to TRBJ2-3, with unresolved D. The length of the CDR3 is 14 residues. Germline V lookup: CDR1 MDHEN, CDR2 SYDVKM. The V end was cut by 4 bases, the J end by 4 bases, with 12 bases between. In nucleotides, the CDR3 is TGTGCCAGCAGTTCCTTTAACATCCCAGATACGCAGTATTTT. It translates to CASSSFNIPDTQYF. Drawing the rest from reference TRBV28 and TRBJ2-3, the complete variable domain is DVKVTQSSRYLVKRTGEKVFLECVQDMDHENMFWYRQDPGLGLRLIYFSYDVKMKEKGDIPEGYSVSREKKERFSLILESASTNQTSMYLCASSSFNIPDTQYFGPGTRLTVL.

This clonotype turned up a few times. This sequence joins TRBV5-6 and TRBJ1-1, with D maybe TRBD1 (6 bases). This CDR3 region has 16 residues. V lost 0 bases to trimming and J lost 0 bases, with 12 bases between them. Germline-derived CDR1 and CDR2 are SGHDT and YYEEEE. CDR3 nucleotides: TGTGCCAGCAGCTTGGATGCAGGGGACATGAACACTGAAGCTTTCTTT. Encoded protein: CASSLDAGDMNTEAFF.

The J gene is TRBJ2-7, the V gene TRBV20-1; 10 bases match TRBD2. Germline loops: CDR1 DFQATT, CDR2 SNEGSKA (reference sequence). This CDR3 comprises 15 residues. V dropped 3 bases and J dropped 4; count of bases not matched to a gene: 9. CDR3 sequence reads: CSASRAGGPEYEQYF. The CDR3 DNA follows: TGCAGTGCTAGTCGAGCGGGAGGGCCAGAATACGAGCAGTACTTC.

This chain links TRBV12-3 or TRBV12-4 with TRBJ2-2, with 11 bases that match TRBD1. CDR3 size: 19 residues. The V segment lost 3 bases and the J segment 1 base; nucleotides outside the gene matches: 10. CDR3 loop: CASSFPWTGGVLNTGELFF. The CDR3 DNA sequence: TGTGCCAGCAGTTTTCCCTGGACAGGGGGCGTTTTGAACACCGGGGAGCTGTTTTTT.

This clonotype appeared a few times. The chain carries TRBV6-5 and TRBJ2-1; D perhaps matches TRBD1 (5 bases). The CDR3 runs to 15 residues. Germline CDR1 MNHEY, CDR2 SVGAGI. V gave up 3 bases and J gave up 9 bases, with 18 bases separating them. The chain's CDR3 is CASSYIRDLGGEQFF. The CDR3 nucleotides are TGTGCCAGCAGTTATATCAGGGATCTTGGTGGTGAGCAGTTCTTC.

This clonotype was observed a single time. A read error may be the cause here, since a much bigger clone is one base away. The V call is TRBV28, the J call TRBJ2-2; D may match TRBD1 or TRBD2 (5 bases each). The CDR3 covers 13 residues. V was clipped by 5 bases and J by 6 bases, with 10 bases between them. Looked up from germline, CDR1 is MDHEN and CDR2 is SYDVKM. The CDR3 reads CASSPLGAGELFF. CDR3 in DNA: TGTGCCAGCAGTCCATTGGGGGCCGGGGAGCTGTTTTTT.

The chain carries TRBV2 and TRBJ2-2, with 9 bases identical to TRBD1. The J segment lost 2 bases and the V segment lost 6 bases, leaving 7 bases of the junction unmatched. The CDR3 length is 16 residues. Germline CDR1 is SNHLY and CDR2 is FYNNEI. Here the CDR3 reads CASRGPGQGNTGELFF. The CDR3 region has the DNA TGTGCCAGCAGGGGCCCGGGACAGGGAAACACCGGGGAGCTGTTTTTT. Full variable domain (rest looked up from reference TRBV2 and TRBJ2-2): EPEVTQTPSHQVTQMGQEVILRCVPISNHLYFYWYRQILGQKVEFLVSFYNNEISEKSEIFDDQFSVERPDGSNFTLKIRSTKLEDSAMYFCASRGPGQGNTGELFFGEGSRLTVL.

This clonotype was counted between two and nine times. This rearrangement joins TRBV4-1 to TRBJ2-7; 9 bases map to TRBD2. The CDR3 spans 16 residues. Germline V gene sequence: CDR1 MGHRA, CDR2 YSYEKL. Trimming cost V 1 base and J 3 bases; bases outside gene matches: 7. CDR3 DNA sequence: TGCGCCAGCAGCCAAGTAGTGGCGGGAGGGCTCTACGAGCAGTACTTC. It yields the protein CASSQVVAGGLYEQYF.